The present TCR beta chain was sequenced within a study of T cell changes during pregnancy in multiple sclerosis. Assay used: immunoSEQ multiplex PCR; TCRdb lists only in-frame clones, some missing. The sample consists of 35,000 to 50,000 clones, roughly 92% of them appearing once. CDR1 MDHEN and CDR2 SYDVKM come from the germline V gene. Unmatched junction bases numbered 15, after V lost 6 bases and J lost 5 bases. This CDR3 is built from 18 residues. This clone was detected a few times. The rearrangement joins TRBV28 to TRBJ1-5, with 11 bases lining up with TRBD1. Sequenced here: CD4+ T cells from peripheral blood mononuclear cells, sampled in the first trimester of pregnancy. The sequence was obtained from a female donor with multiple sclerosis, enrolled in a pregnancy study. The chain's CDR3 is CASRRYSGTGGTYQPQHF. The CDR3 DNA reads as TGTGCCAGCAGACGATACTCCGGGACAGGGGGAACATATCAGCCCCAGCATTTT.